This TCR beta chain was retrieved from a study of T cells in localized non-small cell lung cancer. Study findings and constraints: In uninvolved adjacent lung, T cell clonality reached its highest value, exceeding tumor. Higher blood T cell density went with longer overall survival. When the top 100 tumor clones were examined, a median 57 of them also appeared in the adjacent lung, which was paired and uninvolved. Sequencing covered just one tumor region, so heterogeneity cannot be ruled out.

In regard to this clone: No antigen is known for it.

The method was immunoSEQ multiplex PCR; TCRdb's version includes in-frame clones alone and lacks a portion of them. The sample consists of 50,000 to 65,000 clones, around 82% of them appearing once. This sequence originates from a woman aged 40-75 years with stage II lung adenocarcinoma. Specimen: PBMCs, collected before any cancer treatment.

CDR3 bases: TGTGCCAGCAGTTACTTGACCGGGAACACTGAAGCTTTCTTT. Protein product: CASSYLTGNTEAFF. The J gene is TRBJ1-1, the V gene TRBV6-6; no definite D call. Trimming shortened V by 1 base and J by 1 base, and 7 bases separated the two germline ends. This CDR3 region has 14 residues. Germline CDR1 and CDR2: MNHNY and SVGAGI (reference sequence).